This T cell receptor (beta chain) was profiled in a study of cytomegalovirus exposure and HLA in healthy donors. Findings and caveats of the study: Later on, an analysis found that several of the most significant clusters appeared to be linked to common viral pathogens, which included parvovirus B19.

Per the germline V gene, CDR1 is SEHNR and CDR2 is FQNEAQ (reference sequence). The junction had 9 bases not matched to a gene; V was cut back by 5 bases and J by 3 bases. The CDR3 is 16 amino acids. With regard to this clone: Antigen specificity is unknown.

The PCR used 60 Vbeta and 13 Jbeta primers. TCRdb keeps only in-frame clones here, not all; method: immunoSEQ multiplex PCR. The repertoire includes under 200,000 clones, 80% of them detected once, and around a tenth sits in the top ten. The gene calls are TRBV7-9 and TRBJ1-2; 10 nucleotides match TRBD1. The source is a man aged 18 to 29 in good health and CMV-seropositive. The sequencing input was PBMCs. The CDR3 DNA follows: TGTGCCAGCAGCACACCGAGACAGGGGGCTGACTATGGCTACACCTTC. Translating it yields CASSTPRQGADYGYTF. The full variable domain, its missing parts supplied by reference TRBV7-9 and TRBJ1-2, is DTGVSQNPRHKITKRGQNVTFRCDPISEHNRLYWYRQTLGQGPEFLTYFQNEAQLEKSRLLSDRFSAERPKGSFSTLEIQRTEQGDSAMYLCASSTPRQGADYGYTFGSGTRLTVV.